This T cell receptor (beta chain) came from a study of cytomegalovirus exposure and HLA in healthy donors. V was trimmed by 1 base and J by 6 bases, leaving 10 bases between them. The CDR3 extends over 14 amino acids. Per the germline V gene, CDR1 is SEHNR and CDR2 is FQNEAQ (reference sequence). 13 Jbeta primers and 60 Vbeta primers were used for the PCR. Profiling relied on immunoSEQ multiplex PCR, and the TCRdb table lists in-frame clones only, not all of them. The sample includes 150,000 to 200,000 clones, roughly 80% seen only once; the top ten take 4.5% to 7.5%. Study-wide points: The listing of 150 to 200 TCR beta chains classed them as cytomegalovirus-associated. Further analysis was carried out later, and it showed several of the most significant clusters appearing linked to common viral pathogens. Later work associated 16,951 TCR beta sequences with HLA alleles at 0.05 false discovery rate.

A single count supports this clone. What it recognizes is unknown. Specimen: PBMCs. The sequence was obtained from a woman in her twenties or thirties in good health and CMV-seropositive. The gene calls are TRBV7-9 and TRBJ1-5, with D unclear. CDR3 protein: CASSLGGVSQPQHF. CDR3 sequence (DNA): TGTGCCAGCAGCTTAGGAGGAGTCAGTCAGCCCCAGCATTTT.